The 6 T cell receptor beta chains below come from one sample, sequenced in a study of shared clonotypes between healthy human individuals. CD45RO-negative CD8 cells positively selected for CCR7 made up the naive population, which excluded terminally differentiated effector memory CD45RA+ cells. TCRdb's copy holds only in-frame clones and misses some; the assay was immunoSEQ multiplex PCR. The table shows millions of clones, with just over 90% occurring only once. The specimen was naive CD8+ T cells from PBMCs. These receptors were collected from a man younger than 30 in good health. Some clones in this sample may be carry-over from other donors' samples.

The CDR3 DNA follows: TGTGCCAGCAGCCCTAGACAGGGGGCGATCGGCTACACCTTC. Translated: CASSPRQGAIGYTF. This chain joins TRBV9 and TRBJ1-2, with 10 bases identical to TRBD1. CDR3 size: 14 residues. Trimming cost V 4 bases and J 8 bases; bases outside gene matches: 8. Germline-derived CDR1 and CDR2 are SGDLS and YYNGEE.

V gene TRBV11-1 combines with J gene TRBJ2-1; no firm D call. The CDR3 spans 15 residues. Germline loops: CDR1 SGHAT, CDR2 FQDESV (reference sequence). Deletions cut 3 bases from V and 3 bases from J, with 12 bases between. The DNA of the CDR3 is TGTGCCAGCAGCTTTGGGGTTGTTTACTACAATGAGCAGTTCTTC. Amino acids: CASSFGVVYYNEQFF.

This clone was picked up one time. The rearrangement links TRBV14 to TRBJ2-1; D may correspond to TRBD1 or TRBD2 (5 bases each). The V gene's germline CDR1 is SGHDN and CDR2 FVKESK. The V and J ends lost 2 bases and 8 bases respectively, with 16 bases between them. The CDR3 loop spans 15 amino acids. The CDR3: CASSQIRDLRHEQFF. The DNA for the CDR3 is TGTGCCAGCAGCCAAATAAGGGACCTACGCCATGAGCAGTTCTTC.

The chain uses TRBV7-3 and TRBJ2-1; weak D call: TRBD1 (5 bases). This CDR3 is 14 amino acids long. V was clipped by 0 bases and J by 6 bases, with 9 bases between them. Germline CDR1 reads SGHTA; CDR2 reads FQGTGA. The CDR3 sequence is CASSLTGQGNEQFF. Here the CDR3 DNA reads TGTGCCAGCAGCTTAACGGGGCAGGGCAATGAGCAGTTCTTC.

The count of this clone is one. This chain joins TRBV7-6 and TRBJ2-7; 7 nucleotides line up with TRBD1. Germline V CDR1 and CDR2: SGHVS, FNYEAQ. CDR3 size: 19 residues. The V gene end was trimmed by 5 bases and the J gene end by 5 bases; junction bases not matched to a gene: 24. CDR3 DNA: TGTGCCAGCAGCCAAATACTGACAGGGCTAGGTCCCCGTGGCCACGAGCAGTACTTC. This encodes CASSQILTGLGPRGHEQYF.

This clone was detected only once. This chain uses TRBV27 with TRBJ2-1, with 12 bases identical to TRBD2. Per germline, CDR1 MNHEY and CDR2 SMNVEV (reference sequence). With 5 bases clipped from V and 14 bases from J, the junction kept 10 bases outside the gene matches. This CDR3 has 14 residues. CDR3 region: CASSRTSGMGREFF. The CDR3 nucleotides read TGTGCCAGCAGTCGGACTAGCGGGATGGGTCGGGAGTTCTTC.